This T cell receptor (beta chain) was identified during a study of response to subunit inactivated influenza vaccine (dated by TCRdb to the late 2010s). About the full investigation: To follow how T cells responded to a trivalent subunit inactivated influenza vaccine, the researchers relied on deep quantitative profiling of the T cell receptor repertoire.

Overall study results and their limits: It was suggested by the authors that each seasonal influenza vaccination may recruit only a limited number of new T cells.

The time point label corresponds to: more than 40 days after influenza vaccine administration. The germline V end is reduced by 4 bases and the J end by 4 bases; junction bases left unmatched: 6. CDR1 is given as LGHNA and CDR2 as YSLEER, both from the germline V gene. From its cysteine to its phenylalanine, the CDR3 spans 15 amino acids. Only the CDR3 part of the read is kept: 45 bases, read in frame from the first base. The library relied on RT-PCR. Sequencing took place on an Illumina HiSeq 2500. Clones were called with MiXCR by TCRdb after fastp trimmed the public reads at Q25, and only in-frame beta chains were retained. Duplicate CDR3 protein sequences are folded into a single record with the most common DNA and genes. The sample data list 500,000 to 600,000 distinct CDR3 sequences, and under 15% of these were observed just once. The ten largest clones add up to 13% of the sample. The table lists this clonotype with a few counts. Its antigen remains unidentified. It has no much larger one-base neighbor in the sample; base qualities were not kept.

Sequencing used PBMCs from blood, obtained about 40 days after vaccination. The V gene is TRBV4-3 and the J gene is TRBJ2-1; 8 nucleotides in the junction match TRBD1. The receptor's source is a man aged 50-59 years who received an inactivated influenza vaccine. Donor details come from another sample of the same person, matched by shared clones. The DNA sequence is TGCGCCAGCAGCCCCGGGACAGGAGTTTACAATGAGCAGTTCTTC. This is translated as CASSPGTGVYNEQFF.